The table lists the clone carrying this T cell receptor beta chain with many counts. The antigen remains unidentified. This entry is derived from a study of T cell repertoires in cytomegalovirus infection. At the level of the study: An indication of both CMV infection and matching HLA type came from public TCR beta signatures.

A single record per CDR3 protein comes from TCRdb applying MiXCR to the reads. The sample lists roughly 500,000 distinct CDR3 sequences, roughly 10% occurring once. Unmatched junction bases numbered 10, after V lost 4 bases and J lost 0 bases. CDR1 is SQVTM, CDR2 ANQGSEA, per germline. CDR3 length: 17 residues. Study-wide results and caveats: Accumulated public TCR beta family frequency recognized individuals carrying CMV together with the relevant HLA. The response measured ex vivo was dominated by TCR beta clonotypes (HLA-C-restricted and CMV-specific).

The chain couples TRBV29-1 to TRBJ2-3, with 10 nucleotides matching TRBD2. The sequence was collected from a human donor in good health (CMV status not recorded). Some clones in this sample may be carry-over from other donors' samples. Sample: PBMCs. CDR3 coding DNA: TGCAGCGTTGGTGGTCGGGCACTAGCGGGAAGCACAGATACGCAGTATTTT. This sequence encodes CSVGGRALAGSTDTQYF.